One and the same sample provided the 7 T cell receptor beta chains below, sequenced in a study of OX40 agonist ivuxolimab in advanced cancers. Assay used: immunoSEQ multiplex PCR; TCRdb lists only in-frame clones, some missing. The sample lists 40,000 to 45,000 clones, about nine tenths seen once, with 5.5% to 7.5% in the top ten. Source: CD4+ or CD8+ T cells sorted from blood, taken in a trial of the OX40 agonist ivuxolimab. The origin of the receptors is an adult with an advanced solid tumor such as melanoma, head and neck, liver or kidney cancer.

V is TRBV23-1 and J is TRBJ1-1, with D unclear. TRBV23-1 is assigned to the ORF class and has an uncertain function. V lost 2 bases, J lost 0 bases, and 10 bases lay in between. CDR3 length: 15 amino acids. The CDR3 region has the DNA TGCGCCAGCAGTCAACCCCCCATCTTGAACACTGAAGCTTTCTTT. Encoded protein: CASSQPPILNTEAFF.

V is TRBV27 and J is TRBJ2-7, with 7 bases identical to TRBD1. The CDR3 is made up of 13 amino acids. V lost 6 bases to trimming and J lost 2 bases; unmatched junction nucleotides: 4. CDR1 and CDR2 from the germline V gene are MNHEY and SMNVEV (reference sequence). DNA of the CDR3: TGTGCCAGCAGGAGACAGGGCCCCTACGAGCAGTACTTC. Translated: CASRRQGPYEQYF.

This clone was counted a single time. The rearrangement joins TRBV7-3 to TRBJ2-5; a weak D match, TRBD2 (5 bases). The CDR3 has 14 amino acids. The V and J ends lost 1 base and 4 bases respectively, with 10 bases between them. Germline loops: CDR1 SGHTA, CDR2 FQGTGA. The DNA of the CDR3 is TGTGCCAGCAGCTTAAGCGGGTCTAGAGAGACCCAGTACTTC. It codes for CASSLSGSRETQYF. The full variable domain, rest sourced from reference TRBV7-3 and TRBJ2-5, is GAGVSQTPSNKVTEKGKYVELRCDPISGHTALYWYRQSLGQGPEFLIYFQGTGAADDSGLPNDRFFAVRPEGSVSTLKIQRTERGDSAVYLCASSLSGSRETQYFGPGTRLLVL.

Here the CDR3 DNA reads TGTGCCAGCAGTTTGGTAGGCAGGGGCCCGAACTACGAGCAGTACTTC. Translating it yields CASSLVGRGPNYEQYF. The V gene is TRBV28, the J gene TRBJ2-7; D is possibly TRBD1 (6 bases). Germline CDR1 is MDHEN and CDR2 is SYDVKM. Trimming left V 3 bases short and J 3 bases short, with 18 bases between. The CDR3 contains 16 residues.

The chain links TRBV2 to TRBJ2-7; D ambiguous. This CDR3 is 13 amino acids long. V gave up 2 bases and J gave up 5 bases, with 10 bases separating them. Germline V CDR1 and CDR2: SNHLY, FYNNEI. CDR3 nucleotide sequence: TGTGCCAGCAGTGAAAGGGTTGTCCACGAGCAGTACTTC. Residues: CASSERVVHEQYF.

The V gene is TRBV9, the J gene TRBJ2-1; TRBD2 agrees at 11 bases. This CDR3 has 16 amino acids. Germline-derived CDR1 and CDR2 are SGDLS and YYNGEE. Trimming at V came to 4 bases and at J to 6 bases, leaving 9 bases not matched to a gene. The CDR3 reads CASSLTGLAGINEQFF. The DNA of the CDR3 is TGTGCCAGCAGCCTGACAGGACTAGCGGGTATCAATGAGCAGTTCTTC.

The genes are TRBV7-3 and TRBJ2-5, with 9 bases identical to TRBD2. This CDR3 comprises 15 residues. Germline-derived CDR1 and CDR2 are SGHTA and FQGTGA. Trimming at V came to 3 bases and at J to 4 bases, leaving 6 bases not matched to a gene. CDR3 amino acids: CASSFSGSGVETQYF. In nucleotides, the CDR3 is TGTGCCAGCAGCTTTAGCGGGAGTGGGGTAGAGACCCAGTACTTC.